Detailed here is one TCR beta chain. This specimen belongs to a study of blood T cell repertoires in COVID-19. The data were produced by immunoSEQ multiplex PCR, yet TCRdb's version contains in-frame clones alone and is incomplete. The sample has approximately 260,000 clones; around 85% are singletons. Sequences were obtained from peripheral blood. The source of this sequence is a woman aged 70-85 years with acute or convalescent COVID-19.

CDR3 sequence reads: CASQYLAGGRHEQFF. Written as DNA, the CDR3 is TGCGCCAGCCAATACCTAGCGGGGGGCCGTCATGAGCAGTTCTTC. This rearrangement joins TRBV5-1 to TRBJ2-1; 11 bases match TRBD2. The V segment lost 7 bases and the J segment 8 bases; nucleotides outside the gene matches: 11. This CDR3 contains 15 residues. Germline-derived CDR1 and CDR2 are SGHRS and YFSETQ. The full variable domain, completed using reference TRBV5-1 and TRBJ2-1, is KAGVTQTPRYLIKTRGQQVTLSCSPISGHRSVSWYQQTPGQGLQFLFEYFSETQRNKGNFPGRFSGRQFSNSRSEMNVSTLELGDSALYLCASQYLAGGRHEQFFGPGTRLTVL.